The rows below give T cell receptor beta chains drawn from one sample of a study of shared clonotypes between healthy human individuals. The data were produced by immunoSEQ multiplex PCR, yet TCRdb's version contains in-frame clones alone and is incomplete. The table includes approximately 350,000 clones, approximately 74% detected once. Sequencing was performed on memory CD4+ T cells sorted from blood. The receptors come from a man aged 25 to 40 in good health. The CDR3 runs from the conserved cysteine through the conserved F or W. A D gene is named only where the DNA matches it firmly. Clone sizes are given selectively: once, few, many, or a class where the clone is expanded.

abundance: .
v_gene: TRBV18
j_gene: TRBJ2-5
d_gene: .
CDR3nt: TGTGCCAGCTCACCAGAGGCTCTGGCAGCAAAGACCCAGTACTTC
CDR3aa: CASSPEALAAKTQYF

abundance: many
v_gene: TRBV7-9
j_gene: TRBJ1-3
d_gene: TRBD1
CDR3nt: TGTGCCAGCAGCCCTCGACAGGGGGCGAGCGGAAACACCATATATTTT
CDR3aa: CASSPRQGASGNTIYF

abundance: .
v_gene: TRBV29-1
j_gene: TRBJ2-5
d_gene: TRBD1
CDR3nt: TGCAGCGGGAGACAGGGTCCAGAGACCCAGTACTTC
CDR3aa: CSGRQGPETQYF

abundance: once
v_gene: TRBV18
j_gene: TRBJ1-1
d_gene: .
CDR3nt: TGTGCCAGCTCAGGGAATCCTTCCTTGAACACTGAAGCTTTCTTT
CDR3aa: CASSGNPSLNTEAFF

abundance: .
v_gene: TRBV5-4
j_gene: TRBJ1-3
d_gene: .
CDR3nt: TGTGCCAGCAGCTTAATAGGTTCTGGAAACACCATATATTTT
CDR3aa: CASSLIGSGNTIYF

abundance: .
v_gene: TRBV18
j_gene: TRBJ1-2
d_gene: .
CDR3nt: TGTGCCAGCTCACCACTTTCCGAGGCAGCCTATGGCTACACCTTC
CDR3aa: CASSPLSEAAYGYTF

abundance: .
v_gene: TRBV7-3
j_gene: TRBJ2-1
d_gene: .
CDR3nt: TGTGCCAGCAGCCACGGTTCGGCGGACAATGAGCAGTTCTTC
CDR3aa: CASSHGSADNEQFF

abundance: .
v_gene: TRBV9
j_gene: TRBJ2-5
d_gene: TRBD2
CDR3nt: TGTGCCAGCAGCGTAGGATGGCTAGCGGGCCAAGAGACCCAGTACTTC
CDR3aa: CASSVGWLAGQETQYF

abundance: .
v_gene: TRBV5-1
j_gene: TRBJ2-7
d_gene: TRBD1
CDR3nt: TGCGCCAGCAGCAGAGGGACAGGGCTTGACTACGAGCAGTACTTC
CDR3aa: CASSRGTGLDYEQYF

abundance: .
v_gene: TRBV7-8
j_gene: TRBJ1-1
d_gene: .
CDR3nt: TGTGCCAGCAGCTTTTCAGGGACCACTGAAGCTTTCTTT
CDR3aa: CASSFSGTTEAFF

abundance: .
v_gene: TRBV19
j_gene: TRBJ1-4
d_gene: TRBD1
CDR3nt: TGTGCCAGTAGTCGACAGGGGAAGGGTGCAACTAATGAAAAACTGTTTTTT
CDR3aa: CASSRQGKGATNEKLFF

abundance: .
v_gene: TRBV7-9
j_gene: TRBJ2-5
d_gene: .
CDR3nt: TGTGCCAGCAGGCCGCGGGTAGGGGTGGGAGAGACCCAGTACTTC
CDR3aa: CASRPRVGVGETQYF

abundance: .
v_gene: TRBV18
j_gene: TRBJ1-3
d_gene: TRBD1
CDR3nt: TGTGCCAGCTCACCGTCGGACAGGGGCCACACCATATATTTT
CDR3aa: CASSPSDRGHTIYF

abundance: .
v_gene: TRBV5-1
j_gene: TRBJ2-2
d_gene: .
CDR3nt: TGCGCCAGCAGACGCGGGACTGAGAACACCGGGGAGCTGTTTTTT
CDR3aa: CASRRGTENTGELFF

abundance: .
v_gene: TRBV6-1
j_gene: TRBJ2-7
d_gene: .
CDR3nt: TGTGCCAGCAGTGAATGGGGATACGGGCAGTACTTC
CDR3aa: CASSEWGYGQYF

abundance: .
v_gene: TRBV7-6
j_gene: TRBJ2-1
d_gene: TRBD2
CDR3nt: TGTGCCAGCAGCTTAGGTCTAGCGGGAGAGAATGAGCAGTTCTTC
CDR3aa: CASSLGLAGENEQFF

abundance: .
v_gene: TRBV6-1
j_gene: TRBJ2-4
d_gene: .
CDR3nt: TGTGCCAGCAGTGATATCCTGACCGGGACGGGAGCCAAAAACATTCAGTACTTC
CDR3aa: CASSDILTGTGAKNIQYF

abundance: few
v_gene: TRBV6-5
j_gene: TRBJ1-2
d_gene: .
CDR3nt: TGTGCCAGCAGTGCCCGATATCAGCATGGCTACACCTTC
CDR3aa: CASSARYQHGYTF

abundance: .
v_gene: TRBV5-4
j_gene: TRBJ2-7
d_gene: TRBD2
CDR3nt: TGTGCCAGCAGCTCGGGAGCGGGGTCCTACGAGCAGTACTTC
CDR3aa: CASSSGAGSYEQYF

abundance: few
v_gene: TRBV10-2
j_gene: TRBJ2-1
d_gene: TRBD2
CDR3nt: TGCGCCACCCGACCGGGACTAGCGGGAGTGGATGAGCAGTTCTTC
CDR3aa: CATRPGLAGVDEQFF

abundance: .
v_gene: TRBV13
j_gene: TRBJ1-5
d_gene: .
CDR3nt: TGTGCCAGCAGCTCGCGGGGGGGCAATCAGCCCCAGCATTTT
CDR3aa: CASSSRGGNQPQHF

abundance: .
v_gene: TRBV7-2
j_gene: TRBJ1-2
d_gene: .
CDR3nt: TGTGCCAGCAGCTTCACCGGGACGGCTTATGGCTACACCTTC
CDR3aa: CASSFTGTAYGYTF

abundance: .
v_gene: TRBV6-1
j_gene: TRBJ1-4
d_gene: .
CDR3nt: TGTGCCAGCAGTGAAGGGTGGACGAATGAAAAACTGTTTTTT
CDR3aa: CASSEGWTNEKLFF

abundance: .
v_gene: TRBV5-4
j_gene: TRBJ2-2
d_gene: TRBD2
CDR3nt: TGTGCCAGCAGCCTGCCGGGGGGACTAGCGGGAATCACCGGGGAGCTGTTTTTT
CDR3aa: CASSLPGGLAGITGELFF

abundance: .
v_gene: TRBV7-6
j_gene: TRBJ2-1
d_gene: .
CDR3nt: TGTGCCAGCAGCCCGAGGGGACATTCCTACAATGAGCAGTTCTTC
CDR3aa: CASSPRGHSYNEQFF

abundance: .
v_gene: TRBV20-1
j_gene: TRBJ2-2
d_gene: .
CDR3nt: TGCAGTGCTAGTAGGGCCGGGGAGCTGTTTTTT
CDR3aa: CSASRAGELFF

abundance: .
v_gene: TRBV29-1
j_gene: TRBJ2-3
d_gene: .
CDR3nt: TGCAGCGTTGAGGAGCTTCCCCAGTATTTT
CDR3aa: CSVEELPQYF

abundance: few
v_gene: TRBV29-1
j_gene: TRBJ1-1
d_gene: .
CDR3nt: TGCAGCGTTGTAAGGCGGATGAACACTGAAGCTTTCTTT
CDR3aa: CSVVRRMNTEAFF

abundance: .
v_gene: TRBV7-8
j_gene: TRBJ2-5
d_gene: TRBD2
CDR3nt: TGTGCCAGCAGCTCGCGCAGAGTAGCGGGAGTAGGCAAAGAGACCCAGTACTTC
CDR3aa: CASSSRRVAGVGKETQYF

abundance: .
v_gene: TRBV2
j_gene: TRBJ2-6
d_gene: .
CDR3nt: TGTGCCAGCAGTGAGTGGGGCCCCCACTCTGGGGCCAACGTCCTGACTTTC
CDR3aa: CASSEWGPHSGANVLTF

abundance: .
v_gene: TRBV30
j_gene: TRBJ2-1
d_gene: .
CDR3nt: TGTGCCTGGGGGTGGGGGCGCAGCAATGAGCAGTTCTTC
CDR3aa: CAWGWGRSNEQFF

abundance: .
v_gene: TRBV5-8
j_gene: TRBJ2-1
d_gene: .
CDR3nt: TGTGCCAGCAGCCCCTTGTGGGGAGAGGGGTATGAGCAGTTCTTC
CDR3aa: CASSPLWGEGYEQFF

abundance: .
v_gene: TRBV10-3
j_gene: TRBJ2-2
d_gene: .
CDR3nt: TGTGCCATCAGTGAGTCGAACGGGGGGGAGCTGTTTTTT
CDR3aa: CAISESNGGELFF

abundance: .
v_gene: TRBV2
j_gene: TRBJ1-2
d_gene: .
CDR3nt: TGTGCCAGCAGTGTGCAGGGGCCTCGCTATGGCTACACCTTC
CDR3aa: CASSVQGPRYGYTF

abundance: few
v_gene: TRBV28
j_gene: TRBJ2-1
d_gene: .
CDR3nt: TGTGCCAGCCGCGGAGAAACGCGGTACAATGAGCAGTTCTTC
CDR3aa: CASRGETRYNEQFF

abundance: few
v_gene: TRBV11-2
j_gene: TRBJ2-7
d_gene: .
CDR3nt: TGTGCCAGCAGCCGGAGTACTCAAAGCTACGAGCAGTACTTC
CDR3aa: CASSRSTQSYEQYF

abundance: .
v_gene: TRBV2
j_gene: TRBJ2-5
d_gene: .
CDR3nt: TGTGCCAGCAGGGAGGGGCGAGGGGAGACCCAGTACTTC
CDR3aa: CASREGRGETQYF

abundance: .
v_gene: TRBV7-2
j_gene: TRBJ2-7
d_gene: .
CDR3nt: TGTGCCAGCAGCTTAGTTCCAGGGGATTACGAGCAGTACTTC
CDR3aa: CASSLVPGDYEQYF

abundance: many
v_gene: TRBV2
j_gene: TRBJ2-5
d_gene: .
CDR3nt: TGTGCCAGCAGTGGAACGGACGGAGAGACCCAGTACTTC
CDR3aa: CASSGTDGETQYF

abundance: once
v_gene: TRBV18
j_gene: TRBJ2-2
d_gene: .
CDR3nt: TGTGCCAGCTCACCACCCAACACCGGGGAGCTGTTTTTT
CDR3aa: CASSPPNTGELFF

abundance: once
v_gene: TRBV2
j_gene: TRBJ1-5
d_gene: .
CDR3nt: TGTGCCAGCAGTGAGGGGCTTCAGCCCCAGCATTTT
CDR3aa: CASSEGLQPQHF

abundance: few
v_gene: TRBV27
j_gene: TRBJ2-1
d_gene: .
CDR3nt: TGTGCCAGCAGTCCGGACAGTCACTACAATGAGCAGTTCTTC
CDR3aa: CASSPDSHYNEQFF

abundance: few
v_gene: TRBV7-2
j_gene: TRBJ1-1
d_gene: .
CDR3nt: TGTGCCAGCAGCTTGACGGCAGCGAACACTGAAGCTTTCTTT
CDR3aa: CASSLTAANTEAFF

abundance: .
v_gene: TRBV5-5
j_gene: TRBJ1-2
d_gene: .
CDR3nt: TGTGCCAGCACCTTAGGGACCTATGGCTACACCTTC
CDR3aa: CASTLGTYGYTF

abundance: .
v_gene: TRBV11-2
j_gene: TRBJ2-3
d_gene: .
CDR3nt: TGTGCCAGCGGAAGTTTCTCTGAGCGGACCACAGATACGCAGTATTTT
CDR3aa: CASGSFSERTTDTQYF

abundance: .
v_gene: TRBV5-1
j_gene: TRBJ2-1
d_gene: .
CDR3nt: TGCGCCAGCAGCTTAAGAGGGAGCGAGGGTGAGCAGTTCTTC
CDR3aa: CASSLRGSEGEQFF

abundance: .
v_gene: TRBV21-1
j_gene: TRBJ2-1
d_gene: .
CDR3nt: TGTGCCAGCAGCAAAGAATCGGAGTTCTTC
CDR3aa: CASSKESEFF

abundance: .
v_gene: TRBV2
j_gene: TRBJ2-5
d_gene: TRBD1
CDR3nt: TGTGCCAAAAGACAGGGCCAAGAGACCCAGTACTTC
CDR3aa: CAKRQGQETQYF

abundance: .
v_gene: TRBV28
j_gene: TRBJ1-4
d_gene: .
CDR3nt: TGTGCCAGCAGCCGCGCCGGGAGGGGTAATGAAAAACTGTTTTTT
CDR3aa: CASSRAGRGNEKLFF

abundance: .
v_gene: TRBV7-2
j_gene: TRBJ1-5
d_gene: .
CDR3nt: TGTGCCAGCAGCTTAGCAACCGTGGCGCGGGACAGCAATCAGCCCCAGCATTTT
CDR3aa: CASSLATVARDSNQPQHF

abundance: .
v_gene: TRBV15
j_gene: TRBJ2-7
d_gene: TRBD1
CDR3nt: TGTGCCACCAGCAGTGGAAAGGGACAGACATACGAGCAGTACTTC
CDR3aa: CATSSGKGQTYEQYF

abundance: .
v_gene: TRBV6-6
j_gene: TRBJ1-2
d_gene: .
CDR3nt: TGTGCCAGCAGTTACTCTAGGGGCGGCTACACCTTC
CDR3aa: CASSYSRGGYTF

abundance: .
v_gene: TRBV4-1
j_gene: TRBJ2-1
d_gene: .
CDR3nt: TGCGCCAGCAGCCAGTTAGATATGATAGTCTACAATGAGCAGTTCTTC
CDR3aa: CASSQLDMIVYNEQFF

abundance: few
v_gene: TRBV19
j_gene: TRBJ1-1
d_gene: .
CDR3nt: TGTGCCAGTATTCCTATTTGGGGCGCGAACACTGAAGCTTTCTTT
CDR3aa: CASIPIWGANTEAFF

abundance: .
v_gene: TRBV29-1
j_gene: TRBJ2-1
d_gene: TRBD2
CDR3nt: TGCAGCGTGGACGGGGGGAACTCCTACAATGAGCAGTTCTTC
CDR3aa: CSVDGGNSYNEQFF

abundance: .
v_gene: TRBV11-3
j_gene: TRBJ2-3
d_gene: TRBD1
CDR3nt: TGTGCCAGCAGCTTCGGGACAGGGAATGAGGATACGCAGTATTTT
CDR3aa: CASSFGTGNEDTQYF

abundance: .
v_gene: TRBV14
j_gene: TRBJ2-5
d_gene: .
CDR3nt: TGTGCCAGCAGCCCGGGTCGAGCCCAGTACTTC
CDR3aa: CASSPGRAQYF